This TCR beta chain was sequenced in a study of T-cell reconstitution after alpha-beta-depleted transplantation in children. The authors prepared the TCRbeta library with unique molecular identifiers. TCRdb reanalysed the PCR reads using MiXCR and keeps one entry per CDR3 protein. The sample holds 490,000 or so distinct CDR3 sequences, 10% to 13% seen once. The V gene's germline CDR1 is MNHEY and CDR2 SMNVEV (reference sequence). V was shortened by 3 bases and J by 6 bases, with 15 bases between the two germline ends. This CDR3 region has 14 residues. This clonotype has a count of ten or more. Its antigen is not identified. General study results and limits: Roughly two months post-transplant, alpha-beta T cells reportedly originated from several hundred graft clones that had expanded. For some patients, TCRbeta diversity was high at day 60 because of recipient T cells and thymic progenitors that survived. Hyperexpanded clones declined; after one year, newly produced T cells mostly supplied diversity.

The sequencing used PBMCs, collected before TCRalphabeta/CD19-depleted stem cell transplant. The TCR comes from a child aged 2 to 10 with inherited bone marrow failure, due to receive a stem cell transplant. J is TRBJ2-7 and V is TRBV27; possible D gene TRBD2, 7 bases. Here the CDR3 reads CASSLRGRTLEQYF. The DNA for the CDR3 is TGTGCCAGCAGTTTGCGGGGGCGAACTCTCGAGCAGTACTTC.